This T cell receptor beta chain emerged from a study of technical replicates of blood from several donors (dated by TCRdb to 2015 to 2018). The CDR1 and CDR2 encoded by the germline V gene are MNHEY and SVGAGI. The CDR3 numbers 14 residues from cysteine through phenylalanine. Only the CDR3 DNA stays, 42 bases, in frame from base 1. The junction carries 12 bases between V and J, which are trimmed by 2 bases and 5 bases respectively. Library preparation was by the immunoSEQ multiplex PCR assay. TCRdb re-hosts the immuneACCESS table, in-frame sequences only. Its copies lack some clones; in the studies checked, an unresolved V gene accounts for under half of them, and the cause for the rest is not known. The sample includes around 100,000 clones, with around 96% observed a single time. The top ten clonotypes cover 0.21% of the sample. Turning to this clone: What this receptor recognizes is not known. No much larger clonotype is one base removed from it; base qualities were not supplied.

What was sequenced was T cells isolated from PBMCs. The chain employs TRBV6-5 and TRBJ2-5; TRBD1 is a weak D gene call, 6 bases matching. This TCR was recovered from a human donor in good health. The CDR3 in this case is CASSYDRQWETQYF. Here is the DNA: TGTGCCAGCAGTTACGACAGGCAATGGGAGACCCAGTACTTC.